The present T cell receptor (beta chain) was sequenced within a study of blood T cells in healthy people across ages. Study findings and constraints: Samples with more naive T cells showed higher observed beta diversity.

CDR3 size: 15 residues. From germline, CDR1 is SGHRS and CDR2 YFSETQ. Healthy individuals of Caucasian origin from Russia, aged roughly 6 to 100, served as donors. Samples each had at least 5 micrograms of total RNA extracted. The count of this clonotype is one. Antigen unknown. One end of the junction does not line up with germline, which may come from a read error. Together with a sample-barcoded 5' primer, a J-beta primer mix was included in a second PCR lasting roughly 6 to 12 cycles. TCRdb recomputed calls from the 5' RACE reads with MiXCR, one row per CDR3 protein. The repertoire has around 1,100,000 distinct CDR3 sequences, under 40% of them found once; the top ten carry 10% to 15%.

This TCR derives from a man aged 18 to 30 in good health. The sample comprised blood. V usage is TRBV5-1 and J usage is TRBJ1-2; TRBD1 aligns across 9 bases. The CDR3 spells CACSHGTGLDYGYTF. CDR3 coding DNA: TGCGCCTGCAGCCATGGGACAGGGTTAGACTATGGCTACACCTTC. Full variable domain (missing parts from reference TRBV5-1 and TRBJ1-2): KAGVTQTPRYLIKTRGQQVTLSCSPISGHRSVSWYQQTPGQGLQFLFEYFSETQRNKGNFPGRFSGRQFSNSRSEMNVSTLELGDSALYLCACSHGTGLDYGYTFGSGTRLTVV.